This T cell receptor beta chain comes out of a study of T cell clones after liver transplantation (dated by TCRdb to 2018 to 2020). For context, the study as a whole: The samples were obtained from ITN030ST, a randomized trial that attempted immunosuppression withdrawal within 2 years after liver transplantation. After a pre-transplant mixed lymphocyte reaction, TCRbeta sequencing was used to pinpoint donor-reactive T cell clones, which were subsequently tracked in post-transplant blood. Third party-reactive TCRbeta sequences from pre-transplant MLRs were also identified as an antigen-independent comparator for donor-reactive sequences. Of the eight recipients, a few were HCV-positive, while the remaining recipients had been transplanted for non-autoimmune, non-viral indications. Subjects received no induction therapy and standard immunosuppression until randomization at 12-24 months post-transplant. Tolerance meant complete immunosuppression withdrawal for at least one year without liver enzymes rising beyond twice the upper limit of normal. Blood samples were collected pre-transplant, then pre-randomization ahead of withdrawal, and finally post-randomization once withdrawal had either been completed or failed. The study cohort included 8 liver transplant recipients, of whom 3 were classified as tolerant and 5 as non-tolerant.

Worth noting for this clone: This clone's antigen is unknown. No base qualities exist here, and no much larger clone lies one base off it.

Unstimulated PBMCs, after thawing, were stained for CD3, CD4 and CD8 and then FACS-sorted into CD3+CD4+ and CD3+CD8+ populations. All 8 studied subjects were randomized to withdrawal of immunosuppression. The Qiagen DNeasy Blood and Tissue Kit was used for isolation of genomic DNA. Points the paper makes about the study in general: The conclusions were considered preliminary, being limited by small, heterogeneous patient numbers and non-standardized post-transplant time points. In two subjects, low numbers of available donor cells limited the measurable donor-reactive repertoire. Without allograft tissue specimens, donor-reactive T cells may have migrated into the graft rather than being deleted. When repertoire turnover was taken into account, detection of donor-reactive sequences was significantly reduced in 7 of 8 subjects for CD4 and in 8 of 8 subjects for CD8. A greater decline was seen for donor-reactive sequences than for third party-reactive sequences, suggesting partial antigen-specific deletion unrelated to withdrawal success. Circulating donor-reactive CD4 TCRbeta sequences fell significantly post-transplant in most of the 8 subjects, irrespective of tolerance or HCV status.

High-throughput TCRbeta CDR3 sequencing of frozen genomic DNA was performed by immunoSEQ, with PCR amplification, mapping, bias correction and internal controls included. As for the original processing: Only productive rearrangements were retained, and each unique TCRbeta sequence was defined by its CDR3 nucleotide sequence together with its V and J gene. For classification of a sequence as donor-reactive, at least 5-fold expansion in CFSE-low cells relative to unstimulated pre-transplant cells and a frequency of at least 0.01% were required. Per-subject minimum frequency thresholds, based on the lowest-template unstimulated sample, ensured at least 90% detection power. Jensen-Shannon divergence between the top 1000 TCRbeta sequences post- versus pre-transplant served as the measure of repertoire turnover. Two-sided Fisher's exact tests were used to test for changes in the detection of donor-reactive sequences. Here the immuneACCESS table is served through TCRdb, limited to in-frame sequences with V and J called. Missing clones are a known gap in these copies; in checked studies unresolved V genes cover under half, and the rest lacks a known reason. From that table come the V and J calls and clone size; the DNA was used to work out D and trimming. The sample includes around 120,000 clones, with 90% observed a single time. Around 0.83% of the sample belongs to the ten largest clones.

CDR1 and CDR2 (SQVTM, ANQGSEA) derive from the germline V gene. The germline ends are 13 bases apart after V is trimmed by 4 bases and J by 4 bases. The CDR3 goes from the cysteine to the phenylalanine over 13 residues. Of all the DNA, just the CDR3 is kept, 39 bases in frame from base 1. The chain is assembled from TRBV29-1 and TRBJ1-2, with the D gene uncertain. Source: CD4+ T cells from blood, taken 12 months after liver transplant. The sequence derives from a human patient who received a liver transplant. In patients who had a transplant, some T cells may come from the graft donor. The CDR3 protein is CSVVGGGFYGYTF. The DNA sequence is as follows: TGCAGCGTTGTAGGAGGAGGGTTCTATGGCTACACCTTC.